The following is a T cell receptor (beta chain) sequence with its context. This clone was recorded a few times. This clone's antigen is unknown. Qualities for individual bases were not recorded, and no much larger clone is one base off. At one collaborating source in Seattle, patients were enrolled during active infection and were followed longitudinally through the course of disease. Collaborating institutions collected whole blood in K2EDTA tubes following their own protocols. For TCRbeta analysis, collaborators shipped samples as frozen whole blood, isolated PBMCs, or DNA extracted from either of those sample types. The data derive from a study of blood T cell repertoires in COVID-19 (dated by TCRdb to about 2020). Study-level background: Samples from collaborators originated in the United States, Italy and Spain and spanned both the acute and convalescent phases of COVID-19. A de-identified subject ID, COVID-19 status, age in years and sex were almost always included in the sample metadata. Samples were obtained from the ongoing ImmuneRACE study (first 160 participants) and from 1,200 or so subjects provided by 6 global collaborators. The prospective study material was composed of cDNA or gDNA derived from T cells, B-cell-depleted T cells, or PBMCs. Where available, HLA class I and class II types were taken from metadata supplied by the sample provider and were not determined by assay-based typing. The repertoires were made available in a free public database intended to serve as a resource for research on the immune response to SARS-CoV-2. The dataset comprised deeply sampled blood TCRbeta repertoires from subjects exposed to, actively infected with, or recovered from COVID-19.

The immunoSEQ Assay, a bias-controlled multiplex PCR, was used to amplify TCRbeta CDR3 regions from genomic DNA. In the source study's methods: The number of nucleated cells in each sample was estimated from the amplification of reference gene primers within the assay. Sequence reads were collapsed and filtered to measure the absolute abundance of every unique TCRbeta CDR3 rearrangement. For each sample, productive Simpson clonality was calculated as the square root of Simpson's diversity index across productive rearrangements. This immuneACCESS table, as held by TCRdb, lists in-frame sequences with V and J called but not all clones. Of the missing ones, under half trace to an unresolved V gene in checked studies; the others have no known cause. Clone size and the V and J calls come from that table; the DNA yielded D and trimming. This sample is represented by around 320,000 clones; under 90% of them were singletons. Roughly 11% of the sample lies in the top ten.

General conclusions and limits of the study: The quantity of clinical and demographic metadata differed by source and by participant and was supplied without curation.

A distance of 9 bases separates the germline ends of V and J, which lose 5 bases and 7 bases respectively. As encoded in the germline V gene, CDR1 is MGHRA while CDR2 is YSYEKL. The CDR3 goes from the cysteine to the phenylalanine over 11 residues. The read is trimmed to its CDR3 DNA, 33 bases read in frame from base 1. This chain is built from TRBV4-1 and TRBJ2-7; TRBD1 might be the D gene, on 6 matching bases. The material sequenced was peripheral blood. This clonotype was sampled from a woman under 40 with COVID-19, enrolled during active disease. The CDR3 sequence is CASSEGTEQYF. The DNA reads TGCGCCAGCAGCGAAGGGACAGAGCAGTACTTC.